A single sample is the source of the 12 T cell receptor beta chains below, sequenced in a study of blood T cell dynamics during melanoma immunotherapy. Repertoires were generated with immunoSEQ multiplex PCR, while TCRdb's copy carries only in-frame clones and drops some. The table lists tens of thousands of clones, just under 90% of them singletons. Time point in this sample: pre-treatment baseline. This specimen was blood, taken from a patient treated with checkpoint blockade. The receptors originated from a human donor with melanoma.

As DNA, the CDR3 is TGCGCCAGCAGCTTGCAAGCGGGAGGGCCGGAGGAGACCCAGTACTTC. This codes for CASSLQAGGPEETQYF. The chain combines TRBV5-1 with TRBJ2-5; 10 bases are shared with TRBD2. From germline, CDR1 is SGHRS and CDR2 YFSETQ. The CDR3 has 16 amino acids. J was trimmed by 5 bases and V by 1 base; bases with no gene match: 8.

Here the CDR3 reads CASQWRQGNNEQFF. CDR3 nucleotide sequence: TGTGCCAGCCAATGGAGACAGGGTAACAATGAGCAGTTCTTC. The chain recombines TRBV6-5 with TRBJ2-1; 7 bases are shared with TRBD1. This CDR3 has 14 residues. Germline values: CDR1 MNHEY, CDR2 SVGAGI. After removal of 8 bases from V and 5 bases from J, the junction contained 9 bases not matched to a gene.

The chain combines TRBV5-1 with TRBJ1-4; D remains ambiguous. Trimming removed 0 bases at V and 0 bases at J, with 9 bases between. CDR3 size: 16 residues. Germline CDR1 reads SGHRS; CDR2 reads YFSETQ. The CDR3 region has the DNA TGCGCCAGCAGCTTGGTGGGCACTACAACTAATGAAAAACTGTTTTTT. It is translated as CASSLVGTTTNEKLFF.

The V call is TRBV5-1, the J call TRBJ2-2, with 14 positions matching TRBD2. This CDR3 has 18 residues. The germline V gene encodes CDR1 SGHRS and CDR2 YFSETQ. V dropped 1 base and J dropped 7; count of bases not matched to a gene: 9. The CDR3 DNA is TGCGCCAGCAGCTTGAACCAGGGACTAGCGGGAGAGGGCGGGGAGCTGTTTTTT. This encodes CASSLNQGLAGEGGELFF.

The chain employs TRBV30 and TRBJ2-3, with TRBD2 matching 7 bases. Germline CDR1 is GTSNPN and CDR2 is SVGIG (reference sequence). Trimming removed 1 base from V and 4 bases from J; junction bases left unmatched: 2. The CDR3 spans 13 residues. CDR3 loop: CAWSGLAADTQYF. Here the CDR3 DNA reads TGTGCCTGGAGTGGGCTAGCGGCAGATACGCAGTATTTT.

The chain links TRBV30 to TRBJ1-1; D is unclear. Trimming took off 0 bases at V and 7 bases at J, with 6 bases between the two ends. Germline V gene lookup returns CDR1 GTSNPN and CDR2 SVGIG (reference sequence). This CDR3 has 11 amino acids. The CDR3 protein is CAWSVGSEAFF. In DNA, the CDR3 is TGTGCCTGGAGTGTAGGCAGTGAAGCTTTCTTT.

The chain uses TRBV19 and TRBJ2-7; 10 nucleotides align to TRBD1. This CDR3 spans 15 amino acids. Per the germline V gene, CDR1 is LNHDA and CDR2 is SQIVND (reference sequence). After removal of 1 base from V and 5 bases from J, the junction contained 5 bases not matched to a gene. Here the CDR3 reads CASSIGRDRGHEQYF. The CDR3 nucleotides read TGTGCCAGTAGTATAGGGCGGGACAGGGGCCACGAGCAGTACTTC.

The J gene is TRBJ2-7, the V gene TRBV10-1; 7 bases fit TRBD2. Germline assignment: CDR1 WNHNN and CDR2 SYGVQD (reference sequence). Trimming at V came to 3 bases and at J to 3 bases, leaving 5 bases not matched to a gene. CDR3 size: 14 residues. As DNA, the CDR3 is TGCGCCAGCAGTGATGCTAGCGGAATCTACGAGCAGTACTTC. Translating it yields CASSDASGIYEQYF.

The chain joins TRBV5-1 to TRBJ1-4; no definite D call. Germline values: CDR1 SGHRS, CDR2 YFSETQ. The CDR3 has 16 amino acids. The ends were cut back, 0 bases at V and 6 bases at J, with 15 bases in the middle. CDR3 in DNA: TGCGCCAGCAGCTTGGGTCGAAGGGTTGGGGATGAAAAACTGTTTTTT. Translating it yields CASSLGRRVGDEKLFF.

The V gene is TRBV30, the J gene TRBJ1-5; possible D gene TRBD1, 6 bases. The CDR3 runs to 14 residues. Per the germline V gene, CDR1 is GTSNPN and CDR2 is SVGIG (reference sequence). V was pared by 1 base and J by 0 bases, with 7 bases between. CDR3 nucleotide sequence: TGTGCCTGGAGTGGGACAGATAGCAATCAGCCCCAGCATTTT. Translated: CAWSGTDSNQPQHF.

The rearrangement links TRBV6-1 to TRBJ2-5; D may be TRBD1 (6 bases). The germline gives CDR1 MNHNS, CDR2 SASEGT. The CDR3 consists of 15 residues. V lost 6 bases, J lost 2 bases, and 16 bases lay in between. The CDR3 DNA follows: TGTGCCAGCAGCCTAGGACAGATGGGGCAAGAGACCCAGTACTTC. Translated, it gives CASSLGQMGQETQYF.

The J gene is TRBJ1-2, the V gene TRBV6-5; TRBD1 agrees at 8 bases. There are 15 residues in the CDR3. J gave up 8 bases and V 5 bases, and 13 bases lay outside the gene matches. In germline, CDR1 is MNHEY, CDR2 SVGAGI. In nucleotides, the CDR3 is TGTGCCAGCAGTAGGACCTCAGGGGGCGCGGAGGGCTACACCTTC. It yields the protein CASSRTSGGAEGYTF.